This TCR beta chain is from a study of cytomegalovirus exposure and HLA in healthy donors. The V gene's germline CDR1 is SGHRS and CDR2 YFSETQ. After removal of 1 base from V and 7 bases from J, the junction contained 11 bases not matched to a gene. The CDR3 has 16 amino acids. The PCR contained 60 Vbeta and 13 Jbeta primers. Clones were read by immunoSEQ multiplex PCR, and TCRdb kept only the in-frame ones, dropping some. The sample has some 150,000 clones, around 86% seen once. The source is a female donor in good health and CMV-seronegative. The chain uses TRBV5-1 and TRBJ2-1; 7 nucleotides align to TRBD2. Input material: PBMCs. The CDR3 DNA sequence: TGCGCCAGCAGCTTGAGGGGCGGCGGGAGAGGGAATGAGCAGTTCTTC. The encoded protein is CASSLRGGGRGNEQFF.